The 5 T cell receptor beta chains listed next were all sequenced from one sample in a study of technical replicates of blood from a handful of donors. Clones were read by immunoSEQ multiplex PCR, and TCRdb kept only the in-frame ones, dropping some. This table has approximately 80,000 clones, more than 95% appearing once. Sequenced sample: T cells isolated from PBMCs. All receptors derive from a human donor in good health.

The chain has TRBV28 and TRBJ2-5; 10 bases map to TRBD2. The CDR3 length is 12 residues. Germline CDR1 reads MDHEN; CDR2 reads SYDVKM. J was trimmed by 5 bases and V by 7 bases; bases with no gene match: 1. CDR3 region: CASTAGGETQYF. CDR3 nucleotide sequence: TGTGCCAGCACAGCGGGAGGGGAGACCCAGTACTTC.

The chain recombines TRBV4-2 with TRBJ1-1; the D is unclear. In germline, CDR1 is LGHNA, CDR2 YNFKEQ. The CDR3 runs to 16 residues. The V end lost 4 bases, the J end lost 4 bases, and 19 bases lay between the germline ends. The CDR3 DNA sequence: TGTGCCAGCAGCCCGGGATGGGAGCTCTTCGGCACTGAAGCTTTCTTT. This sequence encodes CASSPGWELFGTEAFF.

The chain joins TRBV9 to TRBJ1-2; perhaps TRBD1 as D (6 bases). The V gene's germline CDR1 is SGDLS and CDR2 YYNGEE. V was clipped by 7 bases and J by 5 bases, with 12 bases between them. The CDR3 is 12 amino acids. CDR3 DNA sequence: TGTGCCAGCGCTCCCAGGGGATATGGCTACACCTTC. Translating it yields CASAPRGYGYTF.

V is TRBV2 and J is TRBJ2-2; 15 nucleotides match TRBD2. CDR3 length: 17 residues. The J segment lost 6 bases and the V segment lost 7 bases, leaving 9 bases of the junction unmatched. Germline CDR1 is SNHLY and CDR2 is FYNNEI. In DNA, the CDR3 is TGTGCCAGCAAGTGGACTAGCGGGGGGGCCCTAGCCGGGGAGCTGTTTTTT. It encodes CASKWTSGGALAGELFF.

V gene TRBV2 combines with J gene TRBJ1-5; D not certain. This CDR3 has 13 residues. Trimming pared 6 bases from V and 2 bases from J, leaving 8 bases between. CDR1 is SNHLY, CDR2 FYNNEI, per germline. The CDR3 sequence: CASRQYGNQPQHF. The CDR3 nucleotides read TGTGCCAGCAGGCAGTACGGCAATCAGCCCCAGCATTTT.